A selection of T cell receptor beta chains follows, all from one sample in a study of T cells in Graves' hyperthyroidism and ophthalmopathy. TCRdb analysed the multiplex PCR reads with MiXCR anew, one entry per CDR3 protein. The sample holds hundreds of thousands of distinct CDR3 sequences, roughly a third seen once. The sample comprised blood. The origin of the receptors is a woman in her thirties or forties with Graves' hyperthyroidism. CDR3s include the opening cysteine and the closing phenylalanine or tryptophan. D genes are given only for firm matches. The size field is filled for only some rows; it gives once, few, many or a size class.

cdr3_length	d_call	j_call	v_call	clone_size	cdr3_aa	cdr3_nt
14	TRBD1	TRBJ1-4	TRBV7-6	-	CASAIGTGDEKLFF	TGTGCCAGCGCGATCGGGACAGGGGATGAAAAACTGTTTTTT
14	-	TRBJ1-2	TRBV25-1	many	CASSELYGPYGYTF	TGTGCCAGCAGTGAATTGTACGGCCCATATGGCTACACCTTC
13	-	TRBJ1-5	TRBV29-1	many	CSVAGDWDQPQHF	TGCAGCGTTGCAGGGGATTGGGATCAGCCCCAGCATTTT
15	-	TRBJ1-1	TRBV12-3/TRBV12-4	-	CASSATGTLGTEAFF	TGTGCCAGCAGTGCCACAGGGACCCTAGGCACTGAAGCTTTCTTT
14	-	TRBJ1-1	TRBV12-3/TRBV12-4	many	CASSVPGPNTEAFF	TGTGCCAGCAGTGTTCCGGGGCCCAACACTGAAGCTTTCTTT
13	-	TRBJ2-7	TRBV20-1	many	CSASDQGTYEQYF	TGCAGTGCTAGCGATCAGGGGACCTACGAGCAGTACTTC
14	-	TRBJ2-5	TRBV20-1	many	CSARAAGWRETQYF	TGCAGTGCTAGAGCGGCGGGGTGGAGAGAGACCCAGTACTTC
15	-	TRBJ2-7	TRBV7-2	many	CASSFTGTDHYEQYF	TGTGCCAGCAGCTTTACCGGGACTGATCACTACGAGCAGTACTTC
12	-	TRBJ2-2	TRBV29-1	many	CSAGQNTGELFF	TGCAGCGCGGGACAGAACACCGGGGAGCTGTTTTTT
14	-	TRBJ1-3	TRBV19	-	CASSIGIVGNTIYF	TGTGCCAGTAGTATTGGAATTGTAGGAAACACCATATATTTT
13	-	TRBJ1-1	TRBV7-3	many	CASKVAQNTEAFF	TGTGCCAGCAAGGTAGCACAGAACACTGAAGCTTTCTTT
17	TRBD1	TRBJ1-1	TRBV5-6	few	CASSLRYRGRGPPEAFF	TGTGCCAGCAGCCTACGATACAGGGGTCGCGGTCCCCCTGAAGCTTTCTTT
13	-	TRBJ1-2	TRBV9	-	CASSGGLSYGYTF	TGTGCCAGCAGCGGGGGACTGAGCTATGGCTACACCTTC
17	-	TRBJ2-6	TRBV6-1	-	CASSPTGQNSGANVLTF	TGTGCCAGCAGTCCGACAGGCCAAAACTCTGGGGCCAACGTCCTGACTTTC
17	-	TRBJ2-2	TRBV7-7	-	CASSLVPPPFNTGELFF	TGTGCTAGCAGCTTAGTCCCCCCCCCTTTCAACACCGGGGAGCTGTTTTTT
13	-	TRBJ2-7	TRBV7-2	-	CASNLNRFGEQYF	TGTGCCAGCAACTTAAACAGGTTTGGCGAGCAGTACTTC